This TCR beta chain was found in a study of T-cell memory formation after mild COVID-19. The overall study: In these data, TCR clusters were largely donor specific. Study-wide findings and caveats: Those CD4+ clones that contracted were mainly in CM and EM (CD8+ ones in EMRA). Later expanders leaned toward CD4+, whereas clones contracting from day 15 to 85 were balanced CD4/CD8.

Constant-segment primers and 5'RACE yielded cDNA libraries for TCR alpha and TCR beta, each carrying sample barcodes and UMIs. A single record per CDR3 protein comes from TCRdb applying MiXCR to the 5' RACE reads. The data hold 350,000 to 400,000 distinct CDR3 sequences, with under 15% observed a single time. This clonotype was counted once. Its antigen is as yet unknown. Trimming removed 8 bases from V and 4 bases from J, with 11 bases in between. This CDR3 region has 12 residues. Germline values: CDR1 MNHNY, CDR2 SVGAGI (reference sequence). This TCR was recovered from a man between 18 and 35 years old who had mild COVID-19 (a few samples of this study predate the infection). Cell type and time point are not known. This chain connects TRBV6-6 to TRBJ1-2; TRBD1 is a possible D gene (5 bases). The source material was PBMCs or a T cell subset sorted from them (not recorded which). The CDR3 reads CASQAGSYGYTF. The CDR3 DNA reads TGTGCCAGCCAGGCAGGGAGCTATGGCTACACCTTC.